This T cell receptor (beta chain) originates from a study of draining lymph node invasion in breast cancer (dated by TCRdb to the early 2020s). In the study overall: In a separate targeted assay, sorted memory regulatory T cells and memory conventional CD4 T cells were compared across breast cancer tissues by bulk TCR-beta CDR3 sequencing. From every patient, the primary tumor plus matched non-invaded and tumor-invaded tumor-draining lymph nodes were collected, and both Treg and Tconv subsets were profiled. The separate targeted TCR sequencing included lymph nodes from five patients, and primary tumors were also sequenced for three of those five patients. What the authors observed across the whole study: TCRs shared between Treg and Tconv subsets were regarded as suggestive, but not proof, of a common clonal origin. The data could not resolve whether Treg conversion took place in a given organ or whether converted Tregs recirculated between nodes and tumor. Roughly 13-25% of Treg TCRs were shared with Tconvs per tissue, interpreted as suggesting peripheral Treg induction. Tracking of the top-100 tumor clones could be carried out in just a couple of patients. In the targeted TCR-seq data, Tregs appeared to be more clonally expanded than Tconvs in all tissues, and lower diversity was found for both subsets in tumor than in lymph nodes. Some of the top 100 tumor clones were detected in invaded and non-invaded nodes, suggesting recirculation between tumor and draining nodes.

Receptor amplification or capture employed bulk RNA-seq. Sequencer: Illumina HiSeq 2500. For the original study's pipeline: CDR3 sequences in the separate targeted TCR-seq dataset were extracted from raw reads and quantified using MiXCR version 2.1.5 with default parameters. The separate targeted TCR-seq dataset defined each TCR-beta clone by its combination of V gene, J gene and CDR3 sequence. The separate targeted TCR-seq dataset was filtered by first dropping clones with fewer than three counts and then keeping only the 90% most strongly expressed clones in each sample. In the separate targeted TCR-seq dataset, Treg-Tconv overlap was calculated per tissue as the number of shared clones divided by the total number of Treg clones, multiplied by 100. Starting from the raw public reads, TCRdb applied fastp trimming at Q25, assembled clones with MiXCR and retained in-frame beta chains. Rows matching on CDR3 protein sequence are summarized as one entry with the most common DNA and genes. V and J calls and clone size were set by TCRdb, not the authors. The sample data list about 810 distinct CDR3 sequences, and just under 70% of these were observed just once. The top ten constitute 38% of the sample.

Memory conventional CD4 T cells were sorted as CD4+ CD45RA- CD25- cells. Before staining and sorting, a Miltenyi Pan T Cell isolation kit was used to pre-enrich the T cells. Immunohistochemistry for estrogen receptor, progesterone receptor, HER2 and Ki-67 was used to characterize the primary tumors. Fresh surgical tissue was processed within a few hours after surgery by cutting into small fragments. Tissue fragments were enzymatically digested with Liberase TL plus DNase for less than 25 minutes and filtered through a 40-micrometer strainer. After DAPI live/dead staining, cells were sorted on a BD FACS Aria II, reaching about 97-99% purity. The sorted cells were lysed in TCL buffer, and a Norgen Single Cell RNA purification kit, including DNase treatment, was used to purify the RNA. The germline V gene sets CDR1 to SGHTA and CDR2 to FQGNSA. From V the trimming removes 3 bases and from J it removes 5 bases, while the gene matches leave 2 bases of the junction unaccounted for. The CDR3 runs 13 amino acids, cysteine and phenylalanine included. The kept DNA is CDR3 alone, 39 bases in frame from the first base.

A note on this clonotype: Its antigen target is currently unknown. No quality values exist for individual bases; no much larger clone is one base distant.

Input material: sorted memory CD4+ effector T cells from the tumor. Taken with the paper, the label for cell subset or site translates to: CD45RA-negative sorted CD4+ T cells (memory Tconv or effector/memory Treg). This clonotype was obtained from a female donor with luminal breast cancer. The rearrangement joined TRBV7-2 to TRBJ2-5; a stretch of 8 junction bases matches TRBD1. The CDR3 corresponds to CASSFRGLETQYF. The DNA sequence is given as TGTGCCAGCAGCTTCAGGGGGCTTGAGACCCAGTACTTC. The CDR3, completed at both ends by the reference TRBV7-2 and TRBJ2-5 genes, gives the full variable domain GAGVSQSPSNKVTEKGKDVELRCDPISGHTALYWYRQSLGQGLEFLIYFQGNSAPDKSGLPSDRFSAERTGGSVSTLTIQRTQQEDSAVYLCASSFRGLETQYFGPGTRLLVL.